The sequence of this T cell receptor beta chain was determined in a study of post-analysis software for immune sequencing data. Notes on the study in general: Roughly five TRBV segments were significantly more frequent in patients than in controls. TRBV5-6, TRBV5-1 and TRBV20-1 were among these segments.

With regard to this clonotype: Its antigen is as yet unknown.

Germline V lookup: CDR1 LNHDA, CDR2 SQIVND (reference sequence). This CDR3 is built from 13 residues. Trimming took off 4 bases at V and 3 bases at J, with 10 bases between the two ends. Prepared libraries of TCR beta cDNA carried unique molecular identifiers. Using its own MiXCR run on the PCR reads, TCRdb lists one record per CDR3 protein. This repertoire shows about 770,000 distinct CDR3 sequences, about half found once; its top ten account for just under 5%. This TCR was sampled from a girl aged 10 to 17 with multiple sclerosis. The chain combines TRBV19 with TRBJ2-7; D remains ambiguous. Specimen: blood. The CDR3 DNA sequence: TGTGCCAGTAGTAGATATTCCGACTACGAGCAGTACTTC. This codes for CASSRYSDYEQYF.